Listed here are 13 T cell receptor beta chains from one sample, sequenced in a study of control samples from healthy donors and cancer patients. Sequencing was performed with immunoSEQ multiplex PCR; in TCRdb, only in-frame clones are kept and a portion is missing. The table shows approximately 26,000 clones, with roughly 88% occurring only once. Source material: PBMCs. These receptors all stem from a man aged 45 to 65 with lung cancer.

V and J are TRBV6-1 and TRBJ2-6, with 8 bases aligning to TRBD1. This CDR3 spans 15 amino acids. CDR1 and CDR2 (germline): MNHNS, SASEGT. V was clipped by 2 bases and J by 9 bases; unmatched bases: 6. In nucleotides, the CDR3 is TGTGCCAGCAGTGAAATGACAGGGGTGGTCAACGTCCTGACTTTC. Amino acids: CASSEMTGVVNVLTF.

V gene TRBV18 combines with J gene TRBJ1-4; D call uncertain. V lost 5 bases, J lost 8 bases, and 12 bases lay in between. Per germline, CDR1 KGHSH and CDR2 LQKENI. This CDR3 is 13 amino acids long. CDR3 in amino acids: CASSDPGGEKLFF. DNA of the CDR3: TGTGCCAGCTCAGATCCAGGAGGAGAAAAACTGTTTTTT.

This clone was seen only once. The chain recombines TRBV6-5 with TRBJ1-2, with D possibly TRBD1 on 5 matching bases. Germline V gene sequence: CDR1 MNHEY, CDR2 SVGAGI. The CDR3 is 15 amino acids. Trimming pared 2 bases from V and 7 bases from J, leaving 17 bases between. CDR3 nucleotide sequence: TGTGCCAGCAGTTACGAAACCGGGGCAGCGGCTGGCTACACCTTC. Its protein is CASSYETGAAAGYTF.

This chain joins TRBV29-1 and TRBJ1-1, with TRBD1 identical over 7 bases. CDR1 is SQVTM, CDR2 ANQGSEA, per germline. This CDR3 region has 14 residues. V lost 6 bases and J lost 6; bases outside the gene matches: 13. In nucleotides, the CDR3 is TGCAGCGTCAGGGGGGGTGAAGCGGAGGCTGAAGCTTTCTTT. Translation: CSVRGGEAEAEAFF.

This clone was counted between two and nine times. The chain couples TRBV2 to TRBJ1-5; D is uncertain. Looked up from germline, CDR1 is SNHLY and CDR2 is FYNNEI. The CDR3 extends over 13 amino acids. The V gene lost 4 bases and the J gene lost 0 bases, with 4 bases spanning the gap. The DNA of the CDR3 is TGTGCCAGCAGTGGTTATAGCAATCAGCCCCAGCATTTT. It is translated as CASSGYSNQPQHF.

The CDR3 DNA sequence: TGTGCCAGCAGTGACGAAGGGAATACGCAGTATTTT. As protein: CASSDEGNTQYF. V and J are TRBV6-4 and TRBJ2-3; D gene unclear. Trimming cost V 2 bases and J 7 bases, with 7 bases left between them. The V gene's germline CDR1 is MRHNA and CDR2 SNTAGT. This CDR3 is built from 12 residues.

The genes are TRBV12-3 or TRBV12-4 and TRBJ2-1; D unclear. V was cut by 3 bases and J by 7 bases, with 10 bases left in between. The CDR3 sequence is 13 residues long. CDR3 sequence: CASSFRRSNEQFF. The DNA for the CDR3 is TGTGCCAGCAGTTTTCGAAGATCGAATGAGCAGTTCTTC.

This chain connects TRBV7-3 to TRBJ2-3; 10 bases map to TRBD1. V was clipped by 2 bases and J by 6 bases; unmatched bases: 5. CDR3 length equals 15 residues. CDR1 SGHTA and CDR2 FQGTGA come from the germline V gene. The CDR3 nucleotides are TGTGCCAGCAGCTTATTGGGACAGGGGAGCGATACGCAGTATTTT. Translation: CASSLLGQGSDTQYF.

CDR3 nucleotide sequence: TGTGCCAGCGAGTGGGCCGGGGCCAACGTCCTGACTTTC. Translated: CASEWAGANVLTF. The chain combines TRBV3-1 (or the pseudogene TRBV3-2) with TRBJ2-6; no firm D call. Germline V gene data show CDR1 as LGHDT and CDR2 as YNNKEL (reference sequence). The germline V and J ends were trimmed by 8 bases and 4 bases, with 9 bases remaining between them. The CDR3 is 13 amino acids.

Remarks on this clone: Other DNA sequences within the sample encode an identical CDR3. CDR3 protein: CASRRDGNSPLHF. The CDR3 DNA reads as TGTGCCAGCAGGCGGGACGGTAATTCACCCCTCCACTTT. V usage is TRBV9 and J usage is TRBJ1-6; D might be TRBD1 (5 bases). The germline V and J ends were trimmed by 5 bases and 6 bases, with 9 bases remaining between them. This CDR3 has 13 residues. Per the germline V gene, CDR1 is SGDLS and CDR2 is YYNGEE.

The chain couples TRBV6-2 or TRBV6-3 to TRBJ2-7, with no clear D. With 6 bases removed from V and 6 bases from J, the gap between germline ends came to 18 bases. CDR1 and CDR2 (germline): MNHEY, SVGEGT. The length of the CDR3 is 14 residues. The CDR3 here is CASSHGRYGVEQYF. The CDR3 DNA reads TGTGCCAGCAGCCACGGCAGGTACGGTGTCGAGCAGTACTTC.

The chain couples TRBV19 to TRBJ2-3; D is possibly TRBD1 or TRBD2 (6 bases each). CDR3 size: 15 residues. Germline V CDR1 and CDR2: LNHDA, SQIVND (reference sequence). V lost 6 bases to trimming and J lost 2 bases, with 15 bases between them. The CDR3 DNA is TGTGCCAGTAGAAGGACCCCGGGGGCCACAGATACGCAGTATTTT. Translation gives CASRRTPGATDTQYF.

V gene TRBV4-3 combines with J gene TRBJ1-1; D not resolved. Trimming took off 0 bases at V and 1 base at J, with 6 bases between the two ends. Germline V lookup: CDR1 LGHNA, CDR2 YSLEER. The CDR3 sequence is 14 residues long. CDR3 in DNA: TGCGCCAGCAGCCAAGATTGGCAGAACACTGAAGCTTTCTTT. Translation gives CASSQDWQNTEAFF.